This T cell receptor (beta chain) was identified in a study of blood T cell repertoires in COVID-19 (dated by TCRdb to about 2020). Background for the entire study: Collaborator samples came from the United States, Italy and Spain and covered acute and convalescent phases of COVID-19. The material from the prospective study consisted of cDNA or gDNA derived from T cells, B-cell-depleted T cells, or PBMCs. Deeply sampled blood TCRbeta repertoires from subjects exposed to, actively infected with, or recovered from COVID-19 were included in the dataset. The repertoires were released in a freely available public database intended as a resource for research on the immune response to SARS-CoV-2. Samples came from the ongoing ImmuneRACE study (first 160 participants) plus 1,254 subjects from 6 global collaborators. Nearly every sample came with metadata listing a de-identified subject ID, COVID-19 status, age in years and sex. Where available, HLA class I and class II types were obtained from metadata supplied by the sample provider rather than from assay-based typing.

TCRbeta CDR3 regions were amplified from genomic DNA using the immunoSEQ Assay, a bias-controlled multiplex PCR. As for how the authors treated the data: The number of nucleated cells in each sample was estimated from the amplification of reference gene primers within the assay. To quantify the absolute abundance of each unique TCRbeta CDR3 rearrangement, sequence reads were collapsed and filtered. For each sample, productive Simpson clonality was calculated as the square root of Simpson's diversity index across productive rearrangements. TCRdb limited this immuneACCESS table to in-frame rearrangements with V and J called. A share of clones is missing; checked studies link under half to unresolved V genes, and the rest is unexplained. V and J calls and clone size come straight from that table; D and trimming were deduced from the DNA. For this sample the table gives about 100,000 clones, of which about four fifths were detected only once. The ten largest clonotypes hold roughly 20% of the sample.

A remark on this clone: Its recognized antigen is unknown. No qualities accompany the bases; no much larger clone lies one base away.

The collaborating institutions used their own protocols to collect whole blood in K2EDTA tubes. For TCRbeta analysis, collaborators shipped samples as frozen whole blood, isolated PBMCs, or DNA extracted from either of those sample types. The full study reports these points: The quantity of clinical and demographic metadata differed by source and by participant and was supplied without curation.

Reading from cysteine to phenylalanine, the CDR3 counts 19 amino acids. Only the CDR3 DNA is retained, 57 bases long and in frame from the first base. Trimmed from V: 10 bases; trimmed from J: 3 bases; junction bases lacking a gene match: 18. Looking up the germline V gene (reference sequence) yields CDR1 LNHDA and CDR2 SQIVND. The chain is encoded by TRBV19 joined to TRBJ2-1, with 13 central nucleotides matching TRBD2. The receptor comes from a woman over 75 with active or convalescent COVID-19. The sequencing sample was made of peripheral blood. The nucleotide sequence reads TGTGCCACCTCTCCAGACAGTAGGGGACTAGCGGGAAACTACAATGAGCAGTTCTTC. This encodes CATSPDSRGLAGNYNEQFF. The CDR3 plus the reference TRBV19 and TRBJ2-1 genes for the other parts give the full variable domain: DGGITQSPKYLFRKEGQNVTLSCEQNLNHDAMYWYRQDPGQGLRLIYYSQIVNDFQKGDIAEGYSVSREKKESFPLTVTSAQKNPTAFYLCATSPDSRGLAGNYNEQFFGPGTRLTVL.